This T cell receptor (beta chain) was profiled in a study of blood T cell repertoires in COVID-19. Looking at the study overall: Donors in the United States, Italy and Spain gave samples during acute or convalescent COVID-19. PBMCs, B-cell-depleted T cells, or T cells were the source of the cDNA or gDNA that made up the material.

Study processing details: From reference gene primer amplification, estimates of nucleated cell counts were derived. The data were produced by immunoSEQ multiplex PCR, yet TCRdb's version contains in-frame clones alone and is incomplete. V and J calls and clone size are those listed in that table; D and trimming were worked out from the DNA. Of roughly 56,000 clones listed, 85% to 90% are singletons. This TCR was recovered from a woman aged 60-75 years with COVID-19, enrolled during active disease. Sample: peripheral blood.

CDR3 sequence: CASSLAGLGSPLHF. The CDR3 DNA is TGCGCCAGCAGCTTGGCAGGGTTAGGTTCACCCCTCCACTTT. The chain is built from TRBV5-1 and TRBJ1-6; D may be TRBD1 (5 bases). The germline V and J ends were trimmed by 0 bases and 9 bases, with 10 bases remaining between them. CDR1 and CDR2 from the germline V gene are SGHRS and YFSETQ. There are 14 residues in the CDR3. Supplemented by reference TRBV5-1 and TRBJ1-6, the full variable domain reads KAGVTQTPRYLIKTRGQQVTLSCSPISGHRSVSWYQQTPGQGLQFLFEYFSETQRNKGNFPGRFSGRQFSNSRSEMNVSTLELGDSALYLCASSLAGLGSPLHFGNGTRLTVT.